This record concerns one TCR beta chain sequence. It has no known antigen specificity. Base qualities are missing; no much larger clone stands one base away. The trial excluded patients who had a history of autoimmune disease or were on systemic immunosuppression. Peripheral blood for TCR sequencing was collected from all dose cohorts at baseline, on cycle 4 day 1, and on cycle 7 day 1. The samples were taken from a phase I, first-in-human, multicenter, open-label dose-escalation trial of ivuxolimab. The trial enrolled adults with locally advanced or metastatic head and neck squamous cell, hepatocellular, melanoma or renal cell carcinoma. Before TCR sequencing, CD4+ T cells and CD8+ T cells were sorted from peripheral blood as separate populations. The data derive from a study of OX40 agonist ivuxolimab in advanced cancers. Some background on the complete study: Ivuxolimab was a fully human IgG2 agonistic monoclonal antibody targeting the costimulatory receptor OX40 (CD134). Intravenous ivuxolimab was administered to patients every 2 weeks at six dose levels: 0.01, 0.1, 0.3, 1.5, 3 and 10 mg/kg. Among the approximately 54 dose-escalation patients, around 19 had hepatocellular carcinoma, some 15 melanoma, 9 renal cell carcinoma and 9 head and neck cancer. In the dose-escalation cohort, around four fifths of patients were male, and the mean age was 60 years with a range of 23 to 79. Prior anti-PD-1, anti-PD-L1 or anti-CTLA-4 therapy was permitted, and 40% to 50% of dose-escalation patients had received checkpoint inhibitors. Partial responses occurred in three dose-escalation patients, of whom one had hepatocellular carcinoma and two had cutaneous melanoma. The purpose of peripheral TCRbeta sequencing was to test whether ivuxolimab changed TCR sequence diversity and led to clonal T-cell expansion. The paper describes the monotherapy dose-escalation part (N of about 55 patients) of the phase I trial of ivuxolimab. Overall study results and their limits: Low levels of normalized T-cell clonal expansion were also seen in some patients who did not respond. After ivuxolimab, more expanded clones were found on average in CD8+ T cells than in CD4+ T cells. At doses from 0.1 to 3.0 mg/kg, clonal expansion was seen in both CD4+ and CD8+ blood T cells between baseline and week 6. Partial responders in the 0.1-3.0 mg/kg groups had among the lowest normalized peripheral clonal expansion, especially among CD8+ T cells. Antigen specificity was not determined for the clonally expanded peripheral T cells.

Genomic DNA was extracted from sorted cells for sequencing of the TCRbeta CDR3 region. TCRbeta CDR3 regions were sequenced using the immunoSEQ Assay. TCRdb obtained this table from immuneACCESS and retained in-frame rearrangements with V and J assigned. These tables miss some clones; where compared with another copy, unresolved V genes account for less than half of the shortfall, and the remainder is unexplained. The sample includes roughly 76,000 clones, with 70% to 90% observed a single time. The top ten hold approximately 25% of the sample. CDR3 length: 15 amino acids, cysteine to phenylalanine. Of all the DNA, just the CDR3 is kept, 45 bases in frame from base 1. CDR1 is given as LNHDA and CDR2 as SQIVND, both from the germline V gene (reference sequence). At the junction V is shortened by 7 bases and J by 5 bases, with 18 bases in between.

The source of this sequence is an adult with an advanced solid tumor such as melanoma, head and neck, liver or kidney cancer. Rearrangement joined TRBV19 to TRBJ2-1, and TRBD2 may be the D gene, going by 6 matching bases. The source material was CD4+ or CD8+ T cells sorted from blood, sampled in a trial of the OX40 agonist ivuxolimab. The CDR3: CASMGIGGENNEQFF. The DNA sequence is given as TGTGCCAGTATGGGGATCGGCGGGGAAAACAATGAGCAGTTCTTC.